The 3 T cell receptor beta chains below all came from one sample that was sequenced in a study of breast tumors, draining lymph nodes, adjacent tissues. A single record per CDR3 protein comes from TCRdb applying MiXCR to the multiplex PCR reads. The table includes 60,000 to 75,000 distinct CDR3 sequences, approximately 54% detected once. The source material was breast tumor tissue. The receptors originated from a female donor with breast cancer. Some clones in this sample may be carry-over from other donors' samples.

The chain recombines TRBV24-1 with TRBJ2-1; the D gene is possibly TRBD1 (5 bases). The CDR3 contains 13 residues. In germline, CDR1 is KGHDR, CDR2 SFDVKD. V dropped 5 bases and J dropped 5 bases, with 9 bases sitting between them. The chain's CDR3 is CATSAQGHNEQFF. The CDR3, as DNA: TGTGCCACCAGTGCCCAGGGCCACAATGAGCAGTTCTTC.

In DNA, the CDR3 is TGTGCCATCAGGCCACCAGGGTCCGGAAACACCATATATTTT. The encoded protein is CAIRPPGSGNTIYF. The chain employs TRBV10-3 and TRBJ1-3; tentative D call: TRBD1 (5 bases). From germline, CDR1 is ENHRY and CDR2 SYGVKD. The V end was cut by 6 bases, the J end by 4 bases, with 13 bases between. The CDR3 contains 14 residues.

Details on this clonotype: A single base separates this from a much larger clone, so it may be a read error. The chain carries TRBV6-1 and TRBJ2-7; D may be TRBD1 or TRBD2 (6 bases each). The CDR3 length is 15 residues. Germline loops: CDR1 MNHNS, CDR2 SASEGT. The CDR3 DNA sequence: TGTGCCAGCAGCGGCCCCCGGGGGCTTACCTACGAGCAGTGCTTC. This codes for CASSGPRGLTYEQCF.